This TCR beta chain was sequenced in a study of blood T cell repertoires in COVID-19. CDR1 and CDR2 from the germline V gene are SGHDN and FVKESK. V trimming: 1 base; J trimming: 4 bases; junction bases outside the gene matches: 5. This CDR3 spans 15 amino acids. This table comes from immunoSEQ multiplex PCR, and its TCRdb copy is limited to in-frame clones, with some not included. The data show more than 9,500 clones, less than 90% seen once. This chain joins TRBV14 and TRBJ1-2; 8 bases align to TRBD1. Sequenced input: peripheral blood. This receptor was obtained from an older woman with active COVID-19. CDR3 nucleotide sequence: TGTGCCAGCAGCCAAGGGACAGGGAGAACCTATGGCTACACCTTC. It codes for CASSQGTGRTYGYTF.